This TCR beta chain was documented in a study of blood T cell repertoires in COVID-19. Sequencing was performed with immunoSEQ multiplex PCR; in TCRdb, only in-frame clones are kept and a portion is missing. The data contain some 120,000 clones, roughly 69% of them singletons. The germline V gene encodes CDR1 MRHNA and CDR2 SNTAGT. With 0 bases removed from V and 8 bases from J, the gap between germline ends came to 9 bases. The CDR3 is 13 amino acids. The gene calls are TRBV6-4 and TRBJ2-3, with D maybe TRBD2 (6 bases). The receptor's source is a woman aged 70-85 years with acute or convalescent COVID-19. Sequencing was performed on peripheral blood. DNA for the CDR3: TGTGCCAGCAGTGACTCTTGGGGAGGTACGCAGTATTTT. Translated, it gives CASSDSWGGTQYF.